The 9 T cell receptor beta chains given below trace back to one sample, sequenced in a study of T cells after yellow fever vaccination (dated by TCRdb to the late 2010s). Library creation used 5' RACE. The run used an Illumina NovaSeq 6000. TCRdb reanalyzed the raw reads on its own, using fastp at Q25 for trimming and MiXCR for clone calling, and kept in-frame beta chains. Each record represents a unique CDR3 protein, reported with the most common genes and DNA among its rows. The sample table lists 95,000 to 150,000 distinct CDR3 sequences, about 15% of them with a count of one. 40% to 45% of the sample rests with the top ten. The treatment or condition label, as the study defines it: live attenuated yellow fever vaccine strain. The sample here was CD8+ T cells sorted from PBMCs, taken 5 days after the yellow fever booster vaccination. The origin of the receptors is a man between 18 and 29 years old who received the YFV17D yellow fever vaccine.

This clonotype was picked up a small number of times. The chain combines TRBV20-1 with TRBJ1-1; a possible D gene is TRBD1 (6 bases). The V and J ends lost 6 bases and 0 bases respectively, with 11 bases between them. Per the germline V gene, CDR1 is DFQATT and CDR2 is SNEGSKA (reference sequence). This CDR3 spans 13 amino acids. This chain's CDR3 is CSAKTGMNTEAFF. CDR3 sequence (DNA): TGCAGTGCGAAGACAGGAATGAACACTGAAGCTTTCTTT.

This clonotype was seen ten or more times. The V and J genes are TRBV30 and TRBJ2-7; the D gene is possibly TRBD2 (5 bases). V dropped 5 bases and J dropped 0 bases, with 14 bases sitting between them. The CDR3 totals 14 residues. Germline lookup yields CDR1 GTSNPN and CDR2 SVGIG (reference sequence). The CDR3 spells CAWVPGSSSYEQYF. In DNA form, the CDR3 reads TGTGCCTGGGTACCGGGATCCAGCTCCTACGAGCAGTACTTC.

CDR3 sequence reads: CASGPHSGGPNEQFF. The CDR3 bases are TGTGCTAGTGGTCCCCATAGCGGGGGGCCCAATGAGCAGTTCTTC. The chain links TRBV12-5 to TRBJ2-1; TRBD2 matches 10 bases. Germline V gene data show CDR1 as LGHNT and CDR2 as FRNRAP. The V and J ends lost 5 bases and 6 bases, in that order; junction bases with no gene match: 7. There are 15 residues in the CDR3.

Only a few counts were recorded for this clonotype. The chain joins TRBV6-2 or TRBV6-3 to TRBJ2-7; 11 bases agree with TRBD2. V lost 11 bases and J lost 0; bases outside the gene matches: 15. CDR3 size: 17 residues. Looked up from germline, CDR1 is MNHEY and CDR2 is SVGEGT. This CDR3 is CASRKTSGERYSYEQYF. The CDR3, as DNA: TGTGCCTCCCGTAAGACTAGCGGGGAGCGCTACTCCTACGAGCAGTACTTC.

There are a few counts of this clonotype. The chain employs TRBV6-1 and TRBJ2-3; D assignment may be TRBD1 or TRBD2 (6 bases each). Germline V gene lookup returns CDR1 MNHNS and CDR2 SASEGT. The CDR3 sequence is 14 residues long. Deletions cut 4 bases from V and 4 bases from J, with 12 bases between. The CDR3 here is CASSVGGPADTQYF. CDR3 DNA: TGTGCCAGCAGTGTTGGGGGGCCGGCAGATACGCAGTATTTT.

This chain uses TRBV19 with TRBJ1-1; the match to TRBD1 covers 7 bases. CDR1 and CDR2 from the germline V gene are LNHDA and SQIVND (reference sequence). J lost 6 bases, V lost 5 bases, and 9 bases had no gene match. The CDR3 has 14 residues. CDR3 region: CASSLWTGGSEAFF. CDR3 DNA sequence: TGTGCCAGTAGTTTATGGACAGGAGGATCTGAAGCTTTCTTT.

The chain is built from TRBV20-1 and TRBJ1-2; D ambiguous. The CDR3 runs 13 residues. Deletions cut 0 bases from V and 2 bases from J, with 7 bases between. Per the germline V gene, CDR1 is DFQATT and CDR2 is SNEGSKA (reference sequence). The CDR3 DNA reads as TGCAGTGCTAGAGAGCGGAACAACTATGGCTACACCTTC. Its translation is CSARERNNYGYTF.

This rearrangement joins TRBV6-2 or TRBV6-3 to TRBJ2-7; 10 nucleotides match TRBD1. Germline V lookup: CDR1 MNHEY, CDR2 SVGEGT. V dropped 5 bases and J dropped 6; count of bases not matched to a gene: 7. The CDR3 has 14 amino acids. CDR3 amino acids: CASSNPGQGSEQYF. The CDR3 nucleotides read TGTGCCAGCAGTAACCCGGGACAGGGGAGCGAGCAGTACTTC.

This clonotype is categorized as medium-sized. The chain recombines TRBV9 with TRBJ2-4, with 13 bases lining up with TRBD2. Germline V gene lookup returns CDR1 SGDLS and CDR2 YYNGEE. This CDR3 spans 19 amino acids. V was pared by 4 bases and J by 0 bases, with 10 bases of the junction left unmatched. The CDR3, as DNA: TGTGCCAGCAGCCCGACTAGCGGGGGGTCCCTCGTAGCCAAAAACATTCAGTACTTC. This encodes CASSPTSGGSLVAKNIQYF. The entire variable domain, with the rest obtained from reference TRBV9 and TRBJ2-4, is as follows: DSGVTQTPKHLITATGQRVTLRCSPRSGDLSVYWYQQSLDQGLQFLIQYYNGEERAKGNILERFSAQQFPDLHSELNLSSLELGDSALYFCASSPTSGGSLVAKNIQYFGAGTRLSVL.